Below are 9 T cell receptor beta chains sequenced from a single sample in a study of cytomegalovirus exposure and HLA in healthy donors. The primer mix had 60 Vbeta and 13 Jbeta primers. Clones were sequenced by immunoSEQ multiplex PCR, and TCRdb holds only the in-frame ones, with some missing. The sample comprises 150,000 to 200,000 clones, about four fifths of which are singletons, and 7.4% rests with the top ten. Input material: PBMCs. The receptors originated from a male donor in good health and CMV-seropositive.

The rearrangement links TRBV15 to TRBJ1-2; tentative D call: TRBD1 (5 bases). Trimming removed 3 bases at V and 4 bases at J, with 18 bases between. Germline loops: CDR1 LNHNV, CDR2 YYDKDF (reference sequence). The CDR3 loop spans 16 amino acids. CDR3 bases: TGTGCCACCAGCAGCCATACCGGGACTGGAGGCTATGGCTACACCTTC. It translates to CATSSHTGTGGYGYTF. Full variable domain (remainder filled in from reference TRBV15 and TRBJ1-2): DAMVIQNPRYQVTQFGKPVTLSCSQTLNHNVMYWYQQKSSQAPKLLFHYYDKDFNNEADTPDNFQSRRPNTSFCFLDIRSPGLGDTAMYLCATSSHTGTGGYGYTFGSGTRLTVV.

The V and J genes are TRBV5-4 and TRBJ2-7; D possibly corresponds to TRBD1 (5 bases). Trimming took 2 bases from V and 6 from J, leaving 15 bases between them. Per the germline V gene, CDR1 is SGHNT and CDR2 is YYREEE (reference sequence). This CDR3 comprises 14 residues. CDR3 sequence reads: CASSFLGALGEQYF. CDR3 nucleotides: TGTGCCAGCAGCTTTTTAGGGGCCTTGGGCGAGCAGTACTTC.

DNA for the CDR3: TGCGCCAGCAGCCCCGGGACTAGCGGGCACATAGCGGCCTACGAGCAGTACTTC. Its translation is CASSPGTSGHIAAYEQYF. The chain uses TRBV5-1 and TRBJ2-7; TRBD2 aligns across 12 bases. V lost 4 bases and J lost 2; bases outside the gene matches: 13. The CDR3 sequence is 18 residues long. The germline V gene encodes CDR1 SGHRS and CDR2 YFSETQ.

This clone was counted a single time. The chain employs TRBV19 and TRBJ2-1, with 9 bases that match TRBD2. J lost 7 bases, V lost 4 bases, and 8 bases had no gene match. The CDR3 length is 15 residues. Per the germline V gene, CDR1 is LNHDA and CDR2 is SQIVND (reference sequence). CDR3 nucleotide sequence: TGTGCCAGTAGTACGGCGGGGGGGCCAATGAATGAGCAGTTCTTC. Its protein is CASSTAGGPMNEQFF.

The chain uses TRBV4-1 and TRBJ1-6, with D hard to call. Germline assignment: CDR1 MGHRA and CDR2 YSYEKL. With 0 bases removed from V and 4 bases from J, the gap between germline ends came to 7 bases. This CDR3 is 15 amino acids long. The CDR3 nucleotides are TGCGCCAGCAGCCAAGAAAACGGTTATAATTCACCCCTCCACTTT. It specifies CASSQENGYNSPLHF.

The rearrangement joins TRBV2 to TRBJ1-1; D not certain. Germline assignment: CDR1 SNHLY and CDR2 FYNNEI. This CDR3 is 13 amino acids long. The V end lost 6 bases, the J end lost 5 bases, and 13 bases lay between the germline ends. The CDR3 loop reads CASSWNTGTEAFF. In DNA, the CDR3 is TGTGCCAGCAGCTGGAACACGGGAACTGAAGCTTTCTTT.

This chain links TRBV11-2 with TRBJ2-3; weak D call: TRBD2 (6 bases). Between the trimmed V and J ends, which lost 5 bases and 2 bases, there was a span of 11 bases. This CDR3 is 14 amino acids long. Looked up from germline, CDR1 is SGHAT and CDR2 is FQNNGV. CDR3 DNA: TGTGCCAGCAGCCCGCGGGGAACCACAGATACGCAGTATTTT. Amino acids: CASSPRGTTDTQYF.

V usage is TRBV10-3 and J usage is TRBJ2-3; 13 bases map to TRBD2. The CDR3 length is 17 residues. Trimming removed 5 bases from V and 0 bases from J; junction bases left unmatched: 5. Germline lookup yields CDR1 ENHRY and CDR2 SYGVKD. CDR3 DNA sequence: TGTGCCATCAGTAAAGGGACTAGCGGGGCTAGCACAGATACGCAGTATTTT. Translated, it gives CAISKGTSGASTDTQYF.

The J gene is TRBJ2-7, the V gene TRBV25-1, with 10 bases identical to TRBD1. Trimming took 2 bases from V and 3 from J; bases not matched to a gene: 10. Germline loops: CDR1 MGHDK, CDR2 SYGVNS. CDR3 length equals 17 residues. The CDR3 loop reads CASSEGAVGTGDYEQYF. CDR3 DNA: TGTGCCAGCAGTGAAGGGGCAGTTGGGACAGGGGACTACGAGCAGTACTTC.